These 5 T cell receptor beta chains came from one sample sequenced in a study of cytomegalovirus exposure and HLA in healthy donors. With 60 Vbeta and 13 Jbeta primers, the PCR was carried out. TCRdb's table, derived via immunoSEQ multiplex PCR, lists solely in-frame clones and lacks some. The table records tens of thousands of clones, approximately 84% of them present only once. Input material: PBMCs. These TCRs come from a girl aged 2 to 9 in good health and CMV-seropositive.

CDR3 nucleotide sequence: TGTGCCTGGAGTGTACATCGGGGGGGGCAGTACTTC. Translated: CAWSVHRGGQYF. The chain links TRBV30 to TRBJ2-7, with TRBD2 matching 8 bases. V gave up 0 bases and J gave up 9 bases; unmatched junction bases: 4. The CDR3 spans 12 residues. CDR1 is GTSNPN and CDR2 is SVGIG in the germline V gene (reference sequence).

The CDR3 DNA is TGTGCCAGCAGTTACTCAGGGGCTAGCTCTGGAAACACCATATATTTT. Translated: CASSYSGASSGNTIYF. The J gene is TRBJ1-3, the V gene TRBV6-5, with D maybe TRBD1 (5 bases). Trimming took 0 bases from V and 0 from J, leaving 9 bases between them. CDR3 length: 16 amino acids. Germline CDR1 reads MNHEY; CDR2 reads SVGAGI.

The V and J genes are TRBV11-3 and TRBJ2-2, with 7 bases that match TRBD2. In germline, CDR1 is SGHNT, CDR2 YENEEA. The CDR3 length is 16 residues. V dropped 5 bases and J dropped 3; count of bases not matched to a gene: 9. The CDR3 is CASSQGGRRDTGELFF. The CDR3 DNA is TGTGCCAGCAGCCAGGGCGGGAGAAGGGACACCGGGGAGCTGTTTTTT.

The chain uses TRBV6-5 and TRBJ2-7, with 7 bases lining up with TRBD2. Unmatched junction bases numbered 6, after V lost 0 bases and J lost 4 bases. CDR3 length equals 15 residues. From germline, CDR1 is MNHEY and CDR2 SVGAGI. The CDR3 loop is CASSYSPSGGYEQYF. Written as DNA, the CDR3 is TGTGCCAGCAGTTACTCTCCTAGCGGAGGGTACGAGCAGTACTTC.

The J gene is TRBJ1-1, the V gene TRBV4-1, with 8 bases identical to TRBD1. Germline V CDR1 and CDR2: MGHRA, YSYEKL. V shed 6 bases, J shed 1 base, and the junction held 10 bases outside the gene matches. The CDR3 is 16 residues long. For the CDR3, the DNA is TGCGCCAGCAGGGAAGAGTTAACAGGGGGGAACACTGAAGCTTTCTTT. Encoded protein: CASREELTGGNTEAFF.